Following are 5 T cell receptor beta chains from one sample sequenced in a study of CXCR3-negative and CXCR3-positive naive CD8 T cells. Overall study results and limits: CXCR3-positive naive cells carried more hydrophobic TRB CDR3s than CXCR3-negative naive cells did.

Carrying UMI labels, the TRB cDNA libraries were prepared through 5' RACE. TCRdb reanalyzed the 5' RACE reads and collapses them to one entry per CDR3 protein, without DNA. The sample table sets out around 160,000 distinct CDR3 sequences. For these TCRs, the target antigens are not known. The sequencing input was naive CXCR3+ CD8+ T cells from blood. As to subset: CD45RO-CCR7+CD27+CD95- naive CD8+ T cells expressing CXCR3 (TNR3+). The origin of the receptors is a human donor in good health. Some clones in this sample may be carry-over from other donors' samples.

The chain couples TRBV5-1 to TRBJ2-7; TCRdb's D call of TRBD1 is untestable without DNA. The CDR3 totals 13 residues. CDR1 is SGHRS and CDR2 is YFSETQ in the germline V gene. CDR3 loop: CASSSTGGDEQYF.

This chain connects TRBV14 to TRBJ1-2; TCRdb names TRBD1, which stays unverified in the absence of DNA. Germline V CDR1 and CDR2: SGHDN, FVKESK. The CDR3 is 15 amino acids. CDR3 amino acids: CASSPGQGLFYGYTF. Full variable domain (missing parts from reference TRBV14 and TRBJ1-2): EAGVTQFPSHSVIEKGQTVTLRCDPISGHDNLYWYRRVMGKEIKFLLHFVKESKQDESGMPNNRFLAERTGGTYSTLKVQPAELEDSGVYFCASSPGQGLFYGYTFGSGTRLTVV.

The chain combines TRBV12-3 or TRBV12-4 with TRBJ1-6; TCRdb's D call, TRBD1, is unchecked because there is no DNA. The CDR3 spans 15 residues. The CDR3 here is CASSPGTGINSPLHF.

The gene calls are TRBV29-1 and TRBJ2-3. The CDR3 covers 14 residues. The V gene's germline CDR1 is SQVTM and CDR2 ANQGSEA. CDR3 region: CSVEASKGTDTQYF.

V usage is TRBV6-6 and J usage is TRBJ2-5; the D call from TCRdb, TRBD2, cannot be confirmed without DNA. The CDR3 consists of 13 residues. Germline V gene sequence: CDR1 MNHNY, CDR2 SVGAGI (reference sequence). This CDR3 reads CASSGDSLETQYF.